This entry lists 10 T cell receptor beta chains sequenced from one sample in a study of shared clonotypes between healthy human individuals. The method was immunoSEQ multiplex PCR; TCRdb's version includes in-frame clones alone and lacks a portion of them. The table records roughly 1,000,000 clones, around three quarters of them present only once. Sequenced: memory CD4+ T cells from PBMCs. Indicated subset: CD45RA-negative fraction. These receptors were taken from a man between 18 and 35 years old in good health. Some clones in this sample may be carry-over from other donors' samples.

V and J are TRBV5-1 and TRBJ2-3; D call uncertain. V lost 4 bases and J 2 bases, leaving 17 bases between the germline ends. CDR3 length equals 16 residues. Per germline, CDR1 SGHRS and CDR2 YFSETQ. The CDR3 nucleotides read TGCGCCAGCAGCGAACCCATAGGGATAGACACAGATACGCAGTATTTT. It translates to CASSEPIGIDTDTQYF.

This clone was detected only once. This chain links TRBV30 with TRBJ1-2, with 10 bases that match TRBD1. In germline, CDR1 is GTSNPN, CDR2 SVGIG (reference sequence). Trimming at V came to 5 bases and at J to 8 bases, leaving 8 bases not matched to a gene. This CDR3 spans 13 amino acids. CDR3: CAWSPGTGDGYTF. The CDR3 DNA reads TGTGCCTGGTCTCCCGGGACAGGGGACGGCTACACCTTC.

This clone has just a few counts. The chain combines TRBV10-3 with TRBJ1-1; 7 bases fit TRBD1. Germline CDR1 and CDR2: ENHRY and SYGVKD. Losses at the gene ends were 11 bases for V and 3 bases for J; bases not matched to a gene: 12. There are 14 residues in the CDR3. The CDR3 DNA sequence: TGTGCCGTCACTCGACAGGGACGGGACACTGAAGCTTTCTTT. It codes for CAVTRQGRDTEAFF.

This sequence joins TRBV29-1 and TRBJ2-3; perhaps TRBD2 as D (5 bases). Germline CDR1 SQVTM, CDR2 ANQGSEA. The germline V and J ends were trimmed by 5 bases and 5 bases, with 14 bases remaining between them. The length of the CDR3 is 13 residues. The CDR3 DNA sequence: TGCAGCGTTAAGGGAGTTTTAGGAGATACGCAGTATTTT. Translating gives CSVKGVLGDTQYF.

This clone was observed a handful of times. The V and J genes are TRBV4-1 and TRBJ2-7; 8 bases are a match to TRBD2. CDR1 is MGHRA and CDR2 is YSYEKL in the germline V gene. J gave up 2 bases and V 4 bases, and 13 bases lay outside the gene matches. The CDR3 loop spans 17 amino acids. The CDR3 spells CASSRRFETSATYEQYF. The CDR3 DNA follows: TGCGCCAGCAGCCGAAGATTTGAGACTAGCGCCACCTACGAGCAGTACTTC.

The sample holds many counts of this clone. The chain couples TRBV10-3 to TRBJ1-1; the D gene is possibly TRBD1 (5 bases). The germline gives CDR1 ENHRY, CDR2 SYGVKD. The V gene lost 6 bases and the J gene lost 3 bases, with 14 bases spanning the gap. This CDR3 contains 14 residues. The CDR3 sequence: CAIRETGTHTEAFF. The CDR3 DNA sequence: TGTGCCATCAGAGAAACCGGGACGCACACTGAAGCTTTCTTT.

The genes are TRBV6-4 and TRBJ1-2; 7 bases are a match to TRBD1. Looked up from germline, CDR1 is MRHNA and CDR2 is SNTAGT. The V and J ends lost 10 bases and 4 bases, in that order; junction bases with no gene match: 9. The CDR3 totals 13 residues. The CDR3 DNA reads TGTGCCAACTGGGACAGCCACATCTATGGCTACACCTTC. It codes for CANWDSHIYGYTF.

This chain links TRBV21-1 with TRBJ1-5. TRBV21-1 is labeled a pseudogene. The CDR3 has 14 residues. The CDR3, as DNA: TGTGCCAGCAGCAAGGGTAGTCCCAATCAGCCCCAGCATTTT. It is translated as CASSKGSPNQPQHF.

V and J are TRBV5-4 and TRBJ1-2; D perhaps matches TRBD1 (6 bases). Trimming removed 3 bases from V and 1 base from J, with 16 bases in between. The CDR3 loop spans 16 amino acids. Looked up from germline, CDR1 is SGHNT and CDR2 is YYREEE (reference sequence). The CDR3 DNA follows: TGTGCCAGCAGCTCTTCGGGGGGGCGCTTTAACTATGGCTACACCTTC. Protein sequence: CASSSSGGRFNYGYTF.

This sequence joins TRBV4-2 and TRBJ2-2; 7 bases are a match to TRBD2. The V gene's germline CDR1 is LGHNA and CDR2 YNFKEQ. The CDR3 contains 17 residues. Losses at the gene ends were 1 base for V and 1 base for J; bases not matched to a gene: 6. The CDR3 spells CASSQGVTSENTGELFF. The CDR3, as DNA: TGTGCCAGCAGCCAAGGCGTTACTAGCGAGAACACCGGGGAGCTGTTTTTT.